The rows below give T cell receptor beta chains drawn from one sample of a study of regulatory T cells in long-lasting Graves disease. TCRdb fed the multiplex PCR reads into MiXCR, producing one record per CDR3 protein. The table includes roughly 300,000 distinct CDR3 sequences, roughly a fifth detected once. The sequencing used peripheral blood mononuclear cells (PBMCs), collected when the disease was refractory, from a patient treated with antithyroid drugs. These receptors all come from a female donor with Graves disease. The CDR3 runs from the conserved cysteine through the conserved F or W. D genes are given only for firm matches. Expanded clones are given a class, and other clones once, few, many or no size at all.

abundance	d_gene	v_gene	j_gene	CDR3aa	CDR3nt
NA	NA	TRBV19	TRBJ1-5	CASTPGVNQPQHF	TGTGCCAGTACCCCAGGGGTCAATCAGCCCCAGCATTTT
many	NA	TRBV27	TRBJ1-1	CASIPQGGTEAFF	TGTGCCAGCATCCCACAGGGAGGCACTGAAGCTTTCTTT
many	NA	TRBV20-1	TRBJ1-1	CSTYQTANTEAFF	TGCAGTACCTACCAGACAGCGAACACTGAAGCTTTCTTT
NA	NA	TRBV6-2/TRBV6-3	TRBJ1-2	CASTTDHYGYTF	TGTGCCAGTACGACTGATCACTATGGCTACACCTTC
NA	TRBD2	TRBV4-3	TRBJ2-2	CASSRREGHTGELFF	TGCGCCAGCAGCCGGAGGGAGGGCCACACCGGGGAGCTGTTTTTT
NA	NA	TRBV5-1	TRBJ2-2	CASSSHSGTNGELFF	TGCGCCAGCAGCTCACATAGCGGAACAAACGGGGAGCTGTTTTTT
many	TRBD1	TRBV11-1	TRBJ2-7	CASSFSRDRGSYEQYF	TGTGCCAGCAGCTTCTCCCGGGACAGGGGCTCCTACGAGCAGTACTTC
NA	TRBD2	TRBV7-2	TRBJ2-2	CASGRLARNTGELFF	TGTGCCAGCGGCCGACTAGCGCGAAACACCGGGGAGCTGTTTTTT
NA	NA	TRBV6-1	TRBJ2-7	CASAQGGFYEQYF	TGTGCCAGCGCCCAGGGGGGTTTTTACGAGCAGTACTTC
many	NA	TRBV27	TRBJ2-5	CASRSNRAQETQYF	TGTGCCAGCAGGTCAAACAGGGCCCAAGAGACCCAGTACTTC
NA	NA	TRBV10-2	TRBJ2-2	CASRDENTGELFF	TGCGCCAGCCGGGACGAGAACACCGGGGAGCTGTTTTTT
NA	NA	TRBV15	TRBJ1-5	CATSRDGWGHSNQPQHF	TGTGCCACCAGCAGAGATGGGTGGGGCCATAGCAATCAGCCCCAGCATTTT
NA	NA	TRBV11-2	TRBJ2-7	CASSFPTRGGERTYEQCF	TGTGCCAGCAGCTTCCCCACCAGGGGAGGGGAAAGGACCTACGAGCAGTGCTTC
few	NA	TRBV6-5	TRBJ1-2	CASSYSMVDLRGDGYTF	TGTGCCAGCAGTTACTCGATGGTCGATTTACGAGGAGACGGCTACACCTTC
many	TRBD1	TRBV6-1	TRBJ1-2	CASSHKPGQGARGYTF	TGTGCCAGCAGTCACAAACCGGGACAGGGGGCGAGGGGCTACACCTTC
many	TRBD2	TRBV6-1	TRBJ2-2	CASNTPGGEANTGELFF	TGTGCCAGCAATACACCGGGGGGAGAGGCGAACACCGGGGAGCTGTTTTTT
few	TRBD1	TRBV6-1	TRBJ1-6	CATGQAQGAIYSPLHF	TGTGCCACAGGTCAAGCGCAGGGGGCGATTTATTCACCCCTCCACTTT
many	NA	TRBV28	TRBJ2-7	CASSSRRSGHYEQYF	TGTGCCAGCAGTTCCCGCAGGTCGGGTCACTACGAGCAGTACTTC
few	NA	TRBV5-1	TRBJ1-2	CASRLTFQGLSYGYTF	TGCGCCAGCCGCTTGACCTTTCAGGGGTTAAGCTATGGCTACACCTTC
many	NA	TRBV7-2	TRBJ2-5	CASSLNKGETQYF	TGTGCCAGCAGCTTAAACAAGGGGGAGACCCAGTACTTC
few	NA	TRBV20-1	TRBJ1-3	CSAREPSSGNTIYF	TGCAGTGCTAGAGAACCGAGCTCTGGAAACACCATATATTTT
many	TRBD1	TRBV12-3/TRBV12-4	TRBJ2-7	CASSLIGTGAEEQYF	TGTGCCAGCAGTTTAATCGGGACAGGAGCGGAAGAGCAGTACTTC
many	TRBD2	TRBV7-2	TRBJ2-7	CASSSDSGRAVYEQYF	TGTGCCAGCAGCTCGGATAGCGGGAGGGCTGTATACGAGCAGTACTTC
many	TRBD1	TRBV6-1	TRBJ1-2	CASSEALTGVYGYTF	TGTGCCAGCAGTGAAGCCTTGACAGGGGTCTATGGCTACACCTTC
many	NA	TRBV7-2	TRBJ2-5	CASSFVAETQYF	TGTGCCAGCAGCTTTGTAGCGGAGACCCAGTACTTC
many	NA	TRBV20-1	TRBJ2-7	CSARRQPSYEQYF	TGCAGTGCCCGCAGACAGCCGAGCTACGAGCAGTACTTC
few	TRBD1	TRBV19	TRBJ1-2	CASSRSARDSWYGYTF	TGTGCCAGTAGTCGATCGGCGAGGGACAGCTGGTATGGCTACACCTTC
few	TRBD2	TRBV3-1	TRBJ2-7	CASSQDGLAGGNEQYF	TGTGCCAGCAGCCAAGACGGACTAGCGGGAGGGAACGAGCAGTACTTC
many	TRBD2	TRBV7-2	TRBJ2-5	CASSLDVGGSSQETQYF	TGTGCCAGCAGCTTAGACGTTGGCGGGAGTTCCCAAGAGACCCAGTACTTC
few	TRBD2	TRBV20-1	TRBJ2-1	CSARGLAGAGEQFF	TGCAGTGCTAGAGGGCTAGCGGGAGCCGGTGAGCAGTTCTTC
NA	TRBD2	TRBV10-3	TRBJ2-7	CAITAGLAGGAQYF	TGTGCCATCACGGCGGGACTAGCGGGAGGGGCGCAGTACTTC
NA	NA	TRBV9	TRBJ2-7	CASSVGEPFGEQYF	TGTGCCAGCAGCGTAGGGGAGCCTTTCGGCGAGCAGTACTTC
many	TRBD1	TRBV5-5	TRBJ1-5	CASSLGDRGRPQHF	TGTGCCAGCAGCTTGGGGGACAGGGGAAGACCCCAGCATTTT
many	TRBD2	TRBV2	TRBJ2-5	CASSGLAGRQETQYF	TGTGCCAGCAGTGGACTAGCGGGACGACAAGAGACCCAGTACTTC
few	NA	TRBV19	TRBJ2-2	CASSIDTESGELFF	TGTGCCAGTAGTATAGATACCGAGTCGGGGGAGCTGTTTTTT
many	NA	TRBV12-3/TRBV12-4	TRBJ1-2	CASSPHNLGALNYGYTF	TGTGCCAGCAGTCCTCATAACTTGGGAGCCCTGAACTATGGCTACACCTTC
NA	NA	TRBV6-1	TRBJ1-3	CASRDWRSGNTIYF	TGTGCCAGCAGAGACTGGCGCTCTGGAAACACCATATATTTT
NA	TRBD2	TRBV5-1	TRBJ2-5	CASSLGGSLLGETQYF	TGCGCCAGCAGCTTGGGCGGGAGTTTGTTAGGAGAGACCCAGTACTTC
once	TRBD2	TRBV7-2	TRBJ2-2	CASSLWLAGGLTNTGELFF	TGTGCCAGCAGCTTATGGCTAGCGGGAGGCCTAACGAACACCGGGGAGCTGTTTTTT
NA	TRBD1	TRBV29-1	TRBJ2-4	CSAGTGGIQYF	TGCAGCGCAGGGACAGGCGGCATTCAGTACTTC
many	NA	TRBV7-2	TRBJ2-5	CASSSAGRISETQYF	TGTGCCAGCAGCTCCGCCGGCCGAATATCGGAGACCCAGTACTTC
many	TRBD2	TRBV11-2	TRBJ2-5	CASRRAGEKGETQYF	TGTGCCAGCAGGAGAGCGGGGGAAAAAGGAGAGACCCAGTACTTC
few	NA	TRBV18	TRBJ2-5	CASSPLGGGSETQYF	TGTGCCAGCTCACCCCTAGGGGGTGGTTCGGAGACCCAGTACTTC
once	TRBD1	TRBV7-9	TRBJ2-2	CASSRQGPSTGELFF	TGTGCCAGCAGCCGACAGGGACCGAGCACCGGGGAGCTGTTTTTT
many	NA	TRBV3-1	TRBJ2-2	CASSQTTGELFF	TGTGCCAGCAGCCAAACGACCGGGGAGCTGTTTTTT
NA	TRBD1	TRBV7-2	TRBJ1-5	CASSRTGGGQPQHF	TGTGCCAGCAGCCGAACAGGGGGTGGTCAGCCCCAGCATTTT
NA	NA	TRBV4-1	TRBJ2-5	CASSQDYVETQYF	TGCGCCAGCAGCCAAGATTACGTAGAGACCCAGTACTTC
NA	NA	TRBV28	TRBJ2-7	CASSTIGGGSIYEQYF	TGTGCCAGCAGTACTATTGGGGGCGGGAGTATTTACGAGCAGTACTTC
NA	TRBD1	TRBV7-9	TRBJ1-2	CASSLGGTGADGYTF	TGTGCCAGCAGCTTAGGTGGAACAGGGGCTGATGGCTACACCTTC
NA	TRBD1	TRBV28	TRBJ2-5	CASSLDRGGLETQYF	TGTGCCAGCAGCCTCGACAGGGGTGGTCTAGAGACCCAGTACTTC
NA	NA	TRBV20-1	TRBJ2-5	CSAREAGRQETQYF	TGCAGTGCTAGAGAGGCAGGGCGGCAAGAGACCCAGTACTTC
many	NA	TRBV28	TRBJ2-7	CASSFSFAGGSYEQYF	TGTGCCAGCAGTTTTAGTTTCGCGGGTGGCTCCTACGAGCAGTACTTC
NA	TRBD1	TRBV6-1	TRBJ2-4	CASSLGQGAGDGRNIQYF	TGTGCCAGCAGTCTAGGACAGGGGGCGGGGGATGGTAGGAACATTCAGTACTTC